The present TCR beta chain was sequenced within a study of shared clonotypes between healthy human individuals. The study, taken as a whole, reports: The sampled material consisted only of blood, and tissue repertoires are likely to differ.

Using immunoSEQ multiplex PCR, the repertoire was profiled, and TCRdb retains in-frame clones only, with some absent. The sample consists of roughly 520,000 clones, roughly 95% of them appearing once. A note on this clone: The antigen remains unidentified.

Division of CD4+ cells produced a CD45RA+ naive subset and a CD45RA-negative memory subset. The source is a woman in her twenties or thirties in good health. Sequenced input: naive CD4+ T cells sorted from blood. As for subset: CD45RA+ positively selected.

The chain's CDR3 is CAIDAGPGEQYF. CDR3 sequence (DNA): TGTGCCATCGATGCAGGGCCCGGCGAGCAGTACTTC. The gene calls are TRBV10-3 and TRBJ2-7; D is perhaps TRBD1 (5 bases). Germline lookup yields CDR1 ENHRY and CDR2 SYGVKD. V gave up 8 bases and J gave up 6 bases, with 14 bases separating them. This CDR3 region has 12 residues.